The present T cell receptor (beta chain) was sequenced within a study of OX40 agonist ivuxolimab in advanced cancers. In the study overall: Ivuxolimab, which targeted the costimulatory receptor OX40 (CD134), was an agonistic, fully human IgG2 monoclonal antibody. Intravenous ivuxolimab was administered to patients every 2 weeks at six dose levels: 0.01, 0.1, 0.3, 1.5, 3 and 10 mg/kg. Of the roughly 51 dose-escalation patients, hepatocellular carcinoma was present in around 20, melanoma in approximately 15, renal cell carcinoma in 9 and head and neck cancer in 9. A male proportion of roughly 80% and a mean age of approximately 61 years, ranging from roughly 23 to 80, were recorded for the dose-escalation cohort. Patients were allowed to have had prior anti-PD-1, anti-PD-L1 or anti-CTLA-4 therapy, and around two fifths of the dose-escalation patients had been treated with checkpoint inhibitors. Partial responses occurred in three dose-escalation patients: two with cutaneous melanoma and one with hepatocellular carcinoma. The purpose of peripheral TCRbeta sequencing was to test whether ivuxolimab changed TCR sequence diversity and led to clonal T-cell expansion. The paper reports the monotherapy dose-escalation portion (N of about 50 patients) of the phase I ivuxolimab trial. Results the study describes overall, beyond this receptor: Antigen specificity was not determined for the clonally expanded peripheral T cells. After ivuxolimab, more expanded clones were found on average in CD8+ T cells than in CD4+ T cells. In partial responders in the 0.1-3.0 mg/kg groups, normalized peripheral clonal expansion was found to be among the lowest, especially among CD8+ T cells. Low levels of normalized T-cell clonal expansion were also seen in some nonresponding patients. At doses of 0.1 to 3.0 mg/kg, clonal expansion of both CD4+ and CD8+ blood T cells was observed from baseline to week 6.

The trial excluded patients who had a history of autoimmune disease or were on systemic immunosuppression. Peripheral blood for TCR sequencing was collected from all dose cohorts at baseline, on cycle 4 day 1, and on cycle 7 day 1. Samples came from an open-label, multicenter, first-in-human phase I dose-escalation trial of ivuxolimab. Adults with locally advanced or metastatic head and neck squamous cell, hepatocellular, melanoma or renal cell carcinoma were enrolled in the trial. Before TCR sequencing, CD4+ T cells and CD8+ T cells from peripheral blood were sorted into separate populations. On this clone: Its antigen remains unidentified. No base qualities exist here, and no much larger clone lies one base off it.

Genomic DNA was isolated from the sorted cells so that the TCRbeta CDR3 region could be sequenced. The immunoSEQ Assay was used to sequence the TCRbeta CDR3 regions. Not all clones reach the TCRdb copy of this immuneACCESS table, which keeps in-frame sequences only. Checked studies attribute under half of the gap to unresolved V genes and leave the rest unexplained. Recorded for this sample are over 150,000 clones; 90% to 95% of them occurred a single time. Under 0.4% of the sample belongs to the ten largest clones. Relative to germline, V is 5 bases shorter and J is 5 bases shorter, with 12 bases between their ends. There are 13 amino acids in the CDR3, from cysteine to phenylalanine inclusive. CDR3 DNA is the only sequence kept; it has 39 bases, read in frame from the first base. The germline V gene encodes CDR1 MDHEN and CDR2 SYDVKM.

The rearranged segments are TRBV28 and TRBJ2-5, with the identity of the D gene unclear. The specimen comprised CD4+ or CD8+ T cells sorted from blood, sampled in a trial of the OX40 agonist ivuxolimab. The sequence came from an adult with an advanced solid tumor such as melanoma, head and neck, liver or kidney cancer. CDR3 sequence: CASSPPDRETQYF. The nucleotide sequence reads as follows: TGTGCCAGCAGTCCTCCGGACCGGGAGACCCAGTACTTC.